The 30 T cell receptor beta chains below were found in one sample sequenced in a study of blood T cell repertoires in COVID-19. Libraries were prepared by immunoSEQ multiplex PCR; TCRdb keeps only in-frame clonotypes and omits some of them. The sample holds 45,000 to 50,000 clones, approximately 80% seen once. The source material was peripheral blood. The receptors shown here come from a human donor with active or convalescent COVID-19. The donor label of this sample is uncertain.

This clone has just one count. J is TRBJ1-4 and V is TRBV6-1; D not resolved. CDR1 and CDR2 (germline): MNHNS, SASEGT. Trimming took off 4 bases at V and 7 bases at J, with 19 bases between the two ends. The CDR3 loop spans 16 amino acids. The CDR3 reads CASSGVWGGVGEKLFF. CDR3 in DNA: TGTGCCAGCAGTGGGGTATGGGGAGGCGTCGGTGAAAAACTGTTTTTT.

The gene calls are TRBV10-3 and TRBJ2-7, with D perhaps TRBD1 (6 bases). The germline gives CDR1 ENHRY, CDR2 SYGVKD. This CDR3 region has 14 residues. The V end lost 4 bases, the J end lost 3 bases, and 13 bases lay between the germline ends. For the CDR3, the DNA is TGTGCCATCAGTGGAGCAGGACAGAACTACGAGCAGTACTTC. Translation: CAISGAGQNYEQYF.

V is TRBV9 and J is TRBJ1-5; the match to TRBD1 covers 9 bases. Germline V gene lookup returns CDR1 SGDLS and CDR2 YYNGEE. Unmatched junction bases numbered 4, after V lost 3 bases and J lost 3 bases. The CDR3 has 15 residues. In DNA form, the CDR3 reads TGTGCCAGCAGCGGGGGACAGGGCTACAATCAGCCCCAGCATTTT. It encodes CASSGGQGYNQPQHF.

DNA for the CDR3: TGTGCCAGCAGCTTAGCGAAGGGACAAAACGCAGAGCCCCAGCATTTT. It is translated as CASSLAKGQNAEPQHF. This chain connects TRBV7-8 to TRBJ1-5; TRBD1 might be the D (6 bases). This CDR3 spans 16 amino acids. From germline, CDR1 is SGHVS and CDR2 FQNEAQ. Trimming pared 0 bases from V and 8 bases from J, leaving 17 bases between.

The V call is TRBV2, the J call TRBJ1-1; D may be TRBD1 (5 bases). The CDR3 runs 14 residues. V was trimmed by 4 bases and J by 0 bases, leaving 9 bases between them. Germline-derived CDR1 and CDR2 are SNHLY and FYNNEI. CDR3 bases: TGTGCCAGCAGTGCAGGGAACATGAACACTGAAGCTTTCTTT. This sequence encodes CASSAGNMNTEAFF.

This chain uses TRBV7-2 with TRBJ1-6; 9 nucleotides align to TRBD1. CDR1 is SGHTA, CDR2 FQGNSA, per germline. V shed 7 bases, J shed 9 bases, and the junction held 10 bases outside the gene matches. This CDR3 has 15 amino acids. The CDR3 coding sequence is TGTGCCAGCACCCTTAGCCGGGACAGGGCTTCACCCCTCCACTTT. It is translated as CASTLSRDRASPLHF.

This chain links TRBV24-1 with TRBJ2-5; 13 positions match TRBD2. Germline V gene sequence: CDR1 KGHDR, CDR2 SFDVKD. Trimming removed 4 bases from V and 3 bases from J; junction bases left unmatched: 4. This CDR3 region has 16 residues. The CDR3, as DNA: TGTGCCACCAGTGACTCCGGACTAGCGGGAGAAGAGACCCAGTACTTC. Encoded protein: CATSDSGLAGEETQYF.

This clone occurred once. V usage is TRBV7-2 and J usage is TRBJ2-1, with D perhaps matching TRBD2 (6 bases). This CDR3 comprises 14 residues. V dropped 5 bases and J dropped 5 bases, with 13 bases sitting between them. Looked up from germline, CDR1 is SGHTA and CDR2 is FQGNSA. Here the CDR3 reads CASSHPGGHNEQFF. The CDR3 bases are TGTGCCAGCAGCCACCCCGGAGGGCACAATGAGCAGTTCTTC.

This clone was counted a single time. The chain uses TRBV30 and TRBJ1-4; D remains ambiguous. The V gene's germline CDR1 is GTSNPN and CDR2 SVGIG (reference sequence). The CDR3 extends over 12 amino acids. V was trimmed by 4 bases and J by 0 bases, leaving 3 bases between them. The CDR3 coding sequence is TGTGCCTGGACAGCAACTAATGAAAAACTGTTTTTT. Amino acids: CAWTATNEKLFF.

The V call is TRBV27, the J call TRBJ1-2, with D perhaps matching TRBD1 (5 bases). Germline CDR1 is MNHEY and CDR2 is SMNVEV (reference sequence). The CDR3 totals 17 residues. The V gene lost 6 bases and the J gene lost 4 bases, with 24 bases spanning the gap. The CDR3 nucleotides read TGTGCCAGCAGCTCCCATAAGGGGCAGGAGTCTGTCTATGGCTACACCTTC. This translates into CASSSHKGQESVYGYTF.

The rearrangement joins TRBV21-1 to TRBJ1-4; the table's D call, TRBD1, was not checked against the DNA. TRBV21-1 is a pseudogene. The CDR3 is 14 amino acids. In DNA, the CDR3 is TGTGCCAGCAGCAATTTTCGGACAAGTGAAAAACTGTTTTTT. Its translation: CASSNFRTSEKLFF.

The V gene is TRBV7-8, the J gene TRBJ2-7; possible D gene TRBD2, 6 bases. The V end was cut by 5 bases, the J end by 3 bases, with 17 bases between. From germline, CDR1 is SGHVS and CDR2 FQNEAQ. CDR3 size: 15 residues. The CDR3 sequence is CASSRRASGVYEQYF. The CDR3 nucleotides read TGTGCCAGCAGCCGCCGGGCGTCGGGAGTCTACGAGCAGTACTTC.

The V call is TRBV2, the J call TRBJ1-1; D ambiguous. The germline V and J ends were trimmed by 6 bases and 1 base, with 9 bases remaining between them. The CDR3 spans 13 residues. Germline V gene sequence: CDR1 SNHLY, CDR2 FYNNEI. The CDR3 bases are TGTGCCAGCAGGGCAGAGGCGAACACTGAAGCTTTCTTT. The encoded protein is CASRAEANTEAFF. The full variable domain, completed using reference TRBV2 and TRBJ1-1, is EPEVTQTPSHQVTQMGQEVILRCVPISNHLYFYWYRQILGQKVEFLVSFYNNEISEKSEIFDDQFSVERPDGSNFTLKIRSTKLEDSAMYFCASRAEANTEAFFGQGTRLTVV.

The V call is TRBV29-1, the J call TRBJ2-7, with D tentatively TRBD1 (6 bases). CDR3 length: 13 residues. The V end was cut by 6 bases, the J end by 3 bases, with 15 bases between. The germline V gene encodes CDR1 SQVTM and CDR2 ANQGSEA. Written as DNA, the CDR3 is TGCAGCGTCCGGACAGAAAATAGCTACGAGCAGTACTTC. It yields the protein CSVRTENSYEQYF.

J is TRBJ2-2 and V is TRBV9; a weak D match, TRBD1 (5 bases). Per germline, CDR1 SGDLS and CDR2 YYNGEE. Trimming removed 0 bases at V and 4 bases at J, with 10 bases between. The CDR3 runs to 15 residues. The CDR3 here is CASSVEYRITGELFF. The CDR3 bases are TGTGCCAGCAGCGTAGAGTACAGGATCACCGGGGAGCTGTTTTTT.

Only a few counts were recorded for this clone. The gene calls are TRBV6-6 and TRBJ2-7, with D perhaps matching TRBD1 (6 bases). The CDR3 extends over 12 amino acids. Germline loops: CDR1 MNHNY, CDR2 SVGAGI (reference sequence). Trimming removed 6 bases from V and 2 bases from J, with 8 bases in between. CDR3 residues: CASSTGPYEQYF. CDR3 nucleotides: TGTGCCAGCAGCACAGGGCCCTACGAGCAGTACTTC.

This chain joins TRBV19 and TRBJ2-7; 7 nucleotides line up with TRBD2. Looked up from germline, CDR1 is LNHDA and CDR2 is SQIVND (reference sequence). CDR3 size: 16 residues. V shed 3 bases, J shed 3 bases, and the junction held 11 bases outside the gene matches. The CDR3 sequence is CASSIGAAAGVYEQYF. CDR3 sequence (DNA): TGTGCCAGTAGTATTGGTGCTGCGGCGGGAGTCTACGAGCAGTACTTC.

The chain joins TRBV19 to TRBJ2-7, with D perhaps TRBD2 (5 bases). The CDR3 totals 15 residues. Trimming removed 6 bases from V and 0 bases from J, with 15 bases in between. Germline values: CDR1 LNHDA, CDR2 SQIVND (reference sequence). The CDR3 is CASRDEWEPSYEQYF. The CDR3 region has the DNA TGTGCCAGTAGGGATGAGTGGGAGCCCTCCTACGAGCAGTACTTC.

The chain carries TRBV11-3 and TRBJ1-2, with 10 bases that match TRBD1. Germline CDR1 reads SGHNT; CDR2 reads YENEEA. CDR3 length: 18 amino acids. V gave up 0 bases and J gave up 8 bases; unmatched junction bases: 15. CDR3 in DNA: TGTGCCAGCAGCTTAGATCGGGAGACAGGGGGCTTCCGTCAAGGCTACACCTTC. This codes for CASSLDRETGGFRQGYTF.

The chain employs TRBV3-1 (or the pseudogene TRBV3-2) and TRBJ2-7; 8 bases match TRBD1. V trimming: 1 base; J trimming: 9 bases; junction bases outside the gene matches: 14. The CDR3 is 16 residues long. Germline loops: CDR1 LGHDT, CDR2 YNNKEL (reference sequence). The CDR3 DNA reads as TGTGCCAGCAGCCAAGGATTTACAGGGGGTCTAGTTTGGCAGTACTTC. Translated, it gives CASSQGFTGGLVWQYF.

V and J are TRBV6-5 and TRBJ1-5, with D maybe TRBD1 (6 bases). Germline CDR1 MNHEY, CDR2 SVGAGI. CDR3 length equals 14 residues. In DNA, the CDR3 is TGTGCGACGGGTCCGGGGGGCGGCAATCAGCCCCAGCATTTT. Translated, it gives CATGPGGGNQPQHF.

The genes are TRBV5-4 and TRBJ2-4, with D maybe TRBD1 (6 bases). Looked up from germline, CDR1 is SGHNT and CDR2 is YYREEE (reference sequence). The CDR3 is made up of 15 amino acids. V was clipped by 2 bases and J by 0 bases, with 9 bases between them. The CDR3 coding sequence is TGTGCCAGCAGCTTCCAGGGACAAGCCAAAAACATTCAGTACTTC. This sequence encodes CASSFQGQAKNIQYF.

This sequence joins TRBV5-4 and TRBJ1-4; 7 bases fit TRBD1. Trimming at V came to 4 bases and at J to 6 bases, leaving 9 bases not matched to a gene. The CDR3 runs to 15 residues. CDR1 SGHNT and CDR2 YYREEE come from the germline V gene (reference sequence). The DNA of the CDR3 is TGTGCCAGCAGCCCCGGAGTAGACAGGGATGAAAAACTGTTTTTT. Translation gives CASSPGVDRDEKLFF.

CDR3 bases: TGTGCCACCAGGGGGCGCCGCACAGATACGCAGTATTTT. It translates to CATRGRRTDTQYF. This sequence joins TRBV24-1 and TRBJ2-3; D is perhaps TRBD1 (5 bases). V lost 7 bases to trimming and J lost 1 base, with 8 bases between them. This CDR3 spans 13 amino acids. Germline V CDR1 and CDR2: KGHDR, SFDVKD.

The rearrangement uses TRBV30 and TRBJ1-3; unclear D gene. The CDR3 loop spans 12 amino acids. The V end was cut by 3 bases, the J end by 4 bases, with 7 bases between. Germline V lookup: CDR1 GTSNPN, CDR2 SVGIG (reference sequence). As DNA, the CDR3 is TGTGCCTGGAGGCCCCAGGGAAACACCATATATTTT. Protein sequence: CAWRPQGNTIYF.

This clone was found many times. This chain joins TRBV4-1 and TRBJ2-5; 7 bases fit TRBD1. The trim removed 6 bases at V and 2 bases at J, leaving 9 bases unmatched. CDR1 and CDR2 from the germline V gene are MGHRA and YSYEKL. This CDR3 has 15 residues. CDR3 bases: TGCGCCAGCAGGCGAGACAGGGTTGGACAAGAGACCCAGTACTTC. It is translated as CASRRDRVGQETQYF.

This rearrangement joins TRBV9 to TRBJ2-2, with 11 bases that match TRBD2. Per germline, CDR1 SGDLS and CDR2 YYNGEE. CDR3 length: 14 residues. Trimming at V came to 5 bases and at J to 3 bases, leaving 0 bases not matched to a gene. The CDR3 DNA sequence: TGTGCCAGCAGACTAGCGGGAGACACCGGGGAGCTGTTTTTT. It yields the protein CASRLAGDTGELFF. Variable domain in full (rest from reference TRBV9 and TRBJ2-2): DSGVTQTPKHLITATGQRVTLRCSPRSGDLSVYWYQQSLDQGLQFLIQYYNGEERAKGNILERFSAQQFPDLHSELNLSSLELGDSALYFCASRLAGDTGELFFGEGSRLTVL.

This clone was seen a few times. This chain links TRBV18 with TRBJ2-1, with 10 bases aligning to TRBD1. Unmatched junction bases numbered 3, after V lost 3 bases and J lost 4 bases. This CDR3 is built from 15 residues. CDR1 and CDR2 from the germline V gene are KGHSH and LQKENI. The CDR3, as DNA: TGTGCCAGCTCACCCGGGACAGGGGCATACAATGAGCAGTTCTTC. This translates into CASSPGTGAYNEQFF.

This clone appeared a few times. The chain recombines TRBV5-1 with TRBJ2-1, with 9 nucleotides matching TRBD2. Germline CDR1 reads SGHRS; CDR2 reads YFSETQ. The V gene end was trimmed by 6 bases and the J gene end by 0 bases; junction bases not matched to a gene: 16. The CDR3 is 19 amino acids. DNA of the CDR3: TGCGCCAGCAACCCTTCCTACGGAGGACTAGCGACCTCCTACAATGAGCAGTTCTTC. It translates to CASNPSYGGLATSYNEQFF.

The gene calls are TRBV5-6 and TRBJ2-1; the match to TRBD1 covers 9 bases. From germline, CDR1 is SGHDT and CDR2 YYEEEE. This CDR3 is 16 amino acids long. The V and J ends lost 4 bases and 0 bases, in that order; junction bases with no gene match: 5. In DNA, the CDR3 is TGTGCCAGCAGCCAAGACAGGGGGAGCTCCTACAATGAGCAGTTCTTC. Encoded protein: CASSQDRGSSYNEQFF.